The 24 T cell receptor beta chains listed next were all sequenced from one sample in a study of blood T cells in healthy people across ages. Primed by a sample-barcoded 5' primer and a J-beta primer mix, a second PCR proceeded for about 7 to 11 cycles. Each CDR3 protein gets one entry after TCRdb re-called the 5' RACE reads with MiXCR. The data hold about 780,000 distinct CDR3 sequences, with more than 25% observed a single time. The same specimen was also included in a second study, on T cells of mothers and their children.

Sequenced material: blood. The receptors were gathered from a boy aged 5 to 17 in good health.

There are many counts of this clonotype. The junction departs from the called germline gene at one end, perhaps through a read error. The J gene is TRBJ2-5, the V gene TRBV5-1; 10 bases are shared with TRBD1. CDR1 and CDR2 from the germline V gene are SGHRS and YFSETQ. CDR3 size: 14 residues. In DNA form, the CDR3 reads TGTGCCAGCAGTTTTGGGACAGGGGAAGAGACCCAGTACTTC. Its translation: CASSFGTGEETQYF.

In this sample, this clonotype turned up a few times. V usage is TRBV6-5 and J usage is TRBJ2-5, with 9 bases that match TRBD2. TRBJ2-1 matches the DNA end more closely, so the J call is doubtful. Germline V gene data show CDR1 as MNHEY and CDR2 as SVGAGI. This CDR3 region has 16 residues. The DNA of the CDR3 is TGTGCCAGCAGTAACGACGGCGGGGGGGCGGGGAATGAGCAGTTCTTC. Protein sequence: CASSNDGGGAGNEQFF.

The CDR3 spells CASSFRDRSRTQYF. CDR3 coding DNA: TGTGCCAGCAGTTTCCGGGACCGTTCGAGGACCCAGTACTTC. V gene TRBV6-5 combines with J gene TRBJ2-5, with D perhaps TRBD1 or TRBD2 (5 bases each). In germline, CDR1 is MNHEY, CDR2 SVGAGI. V dropped 4 bases and J dropped 7 bases, with 16 bases sitting between them. The CDR3 length is 14 residues.

In its sample, this clonotype was seen a few times. The rearrangement joins TRBV29-1 to TRBJ2-3; possibly TRBD1 for D (6 bases). The CDR3 extends over 12 amino acids. CDR1 SQVTM and CDR2 ANQGSEA come from the germline V gene. V was trimmed by 3 bases and J by 2 bases, leaving 6 bases between them. The CDR3 sequence: CSVEGATDTQYF. The CDR3 DNA follows: TGCAGCGTTGAGGGGGCCACAGATACGCAGTATTTT.

This clonotype was detected only a few times. The chain couples TRBV10-3 to TRBJ1-4, with 8 positions matching TRBD1. The junction had 5 bases not matched to a gene; V was cut back by 0 bases and J by 8 bases. The CDR3 sequence is 15 residues long. Germline CDR1 reads ENHRY; CDR2 reads SYGVKD. The CDR3 DNA follows: TGTGCCATCAGTGAGTCGGACAGGGTGAACGAAAAACTGTTTTTT. This sequence encodes CAISESDRVNEKLFF.

The chain has TRBV10-3 and TRBJ2-1; possible D gene TRBD2, 6 bases. Germline V gene sequence: CDR1 ENHRY, CDR2 SYGVKD. V lost 6 bases and J lost 8, with 11 bases in between. The length of the CDR3 is 12 residues. The CDR3 here is CAIRMGGDEQFF. The CDR3 DNA is TGTGCCATCAGAATGGGCGGGGATGAGCAGTTCTTC.

The chain has TRBV12-3 or TRBV12-4 and TRBJ2-7; D remains ambiguous. This CDR3 is 12 amino acids long. V lost 3 bases to trimming and J lost 7 bases, with 10 bases between them. Written as DNA, the CDR3 is TGTGCCAGCAGTTTGCAATCGACAGAGCAGTACTTC. Encoded protein: CASSLQSTEQYF.

This clonotype showed up just once. The chain links TRBV4-1 to TRBJ2-3, with 9 bases that match TRBD2. J was trimmed by 3 bases and V by 0 bases; bases with no gene match: 13. The CDR3 runs to 19 residues. The germline V gene encodes CDR1 MGHRA and CDR2 YSYEKL. The CDR3 reads CASSQDGPAGGPLTDTQYF. The CDR3 region has the DNA TGCGCCAGCAGCCAAGATGGGCCGGCGGGGGGGCCCCTTACAGATACGCAGTATTTT.

V usage is TRBV5-5 and J usage is TRBJ2-3; the D gene is possibly TRBD2 (5 bases). The CDR3 extends over 16 amino acids. Trimming left V 4 bases short and J 6 bases short, with 21 bases between. Germline loops: CDR1 SGHKS, CDR2 YYEKEE (reference sequence). CDR3 sequence (DNA): TGTGCCAGCAGCCCGGCGGGCTCAACCATCCCCGATACGCAGTATTTT. Translating it yields CASSPAGSTIPDTQYF.

This clonotype showed up just a few times. The rearrangement links TRBV12-3 or TRBV12-4 to TRBJ2-1, with 9 bases fitting TRBD2. The J call may be wrong; the DNA end is better matched by TRBJ2-5. The CDR3 has 15 residues. As DNA, the CDR3 is TGTGCCAGCAGTTTATGGCGGGGGGGGCAAGAGACCCAGTACTTC. Its translation: CASSLWRGGQETQYF.

There are a few counts of this clonotype. The chain employs TRBV11-1 and TRBJ2-1; no clear D gene. Trimming shortened V by 5 bases and J by 8 bases, and 7 bases separated the two germline ends. CDR1 is SGHAT and CDR2 is FQDESV in the germline V gene (reference sequence). This CDR3 region has 11 residues. This CDR3 is CASSIGHEQFF. In DNA form, the CDR3 reads TGTGCCAGCAGCATCGGGCATGAGCAGTTCTTC. The full variable domain, completed using reference TRBV11-1 and TRBJ2-1, is EAEVAQSPRYKITEKSQAVAFWCDPISGHATLYWYRQILGQGPELLVQFQDESVVDDSQLPKDRFSAERLKGVDSTLKIQPAELGDSAMYLCASSIGHEQFFGPGTRLTVL.

This clonotype was found a few times. The chain links TRBV6-6 to TRBJ1-6, with TRBD1 as a possible D gene (5 bases). Germline V gene lookup returns CDR1 MNHNY and CDR2 SVGAGI (reference sequence). The length of the CDR3 is 14 residues. V was cut by 2 bases and J by 10 bases, with 12 bases left in between. This chain's CDR3 is CASSYRGAGSPLHF. CDR3 coding DNA: TGTGCCAGCAGTTACAGGGGAGCGGGATCACCCCTCCACTTT.

This chain uses TRBV5-1 with TRBJ2-5; D tentatively reads TRBD1 or TRBD2 (6 bases each). Germline assignment: CDR1 SGHRS and CDR2 YFSETQ. The ends were cut back, 9 bases at V and 2 bases at J, with 14 bases in the middle. The CDR3 has 13 residues. The CDR3 is CATHRGDQETQYF. DNA for the CDR3: TGCGCCACCCATAGGGGGGATCAAGAGACCCAGTACTTC.

This clonotype was observed a handful of times. The V call is TRBV12-3 or TRBV12-4, the J call TRBJ1-3; D not certain. The CDR3 spans 12 residues. The V and J ends lost 7 bases and 4 bases respectively, with 8 bases between them. This chain's CDR3 is CASTAQGNTIYF. CDR3 DNA sequence: TGTGCCAGCACCGCTCAGGGAAACACCATATATTTT.

The chain uses TRBV7-2 and TRBJ2-7; tentative D call: TRBD1 (6 bases). Trimming took 0 bases from V and 5 from J, leaving 14 bases between them. The CDR3 totals 15 residues. Germline V CDR1 and CDR2: SGHTA, FQGNSA. This CDR3 reads CASSLARLGADEQYF. The CDR3 nucleotides read TGTGCCAGCAGCTTAGCCAGGTTGGGGGCAGACGAGCAGTACTTC.

The CDR3 is CASSQGQGRRNEKLFF. Written as DNA, the CDR3 is TGTGCCAGCAGCCAAGGGCAGGGCAGGAGAAATGAAAAACTGTTTTTT. This chain links TRBV3-1 with TRBJ1-4, with a possible D match to TRBD1 (5 bases). V was cut by 1 base and J by 5 bases, with 14 bases left in between. The CDR3 consists of 16 residues. Germline V gene data show CDR1 as LGHDT and CDR2 as YNNKEL (reference sequence).

The sample holds a few counts of this clonotype. The genes are TRBV6-1 and TRBJ2-5, with 7 bases identical to TRBD1. The J call may not be correct, given that the DNA end is closer to TRBJ2-7. This CDR3 is built from 13 residues. CDR1 MNHNS and CDR2 SASEGT come from the germline V gene. This CDR3 is CASNRDSPYEQYF. The CDR3 region has the DNA TGTGCCAGCAACCGGGACAGCCCCTACGAGCAGTACTTC.

This clonotype has more than one count but fewer than ten. The chain joins TRBV5-1 to TRBJ2-5; D uncertain. This CDR3 has 14 amino acids. V lost 0 bases, J lost 3 bases, and 9 bases lay in between. Germline V gene data show CDR1 as SGHRS and CDR2 as YFSETQ. CDR3 sequence reads: CASSLDFRKETQYF. The CDR3 region has the DNA TGCGCCAGCAGCTTGGACTTTCGAAAAGAGACCCAGTACTTC.

The rearrangement joins TRBV20-1 to TRBJ1-4, with unresolved D. The CDR3 loop spans 15 amino acids. V dropped 1 base and J dropped 5 bases, with 14 bases sitting between them. Germline V lookup: CDR1 DFQATT, CDR2 SNEGSKA (reference sequence). CDR3 residues: CSARGPGNGNEKLFF. The DNA of the CDR3 is TGCAGTGCTAGAGGGCCAGGAAACGGGAATGAAAAACTGTTTTTT.

This clonotype came up a few times. This chain links TRBV6-6 with TRBJ2-4; D is possibly TRBD1 or TRBD2 (7 bases each). Deletions cut 0 bases from V and 6 bases from J, with 12 bases between. Looked up from germline, CDR1 is MNHNY and CDR2 is SVGAGI (reference sequence). The CDR3 is 15 residues long. CDR3 nucleotides: TGTGCCAGCAGTTACTCGAGCGGGGACAGAAACATTCAGTACTTC. It translates to CASSYSSGDRNIQYF.

This clonotype was observed a handful of times. The gene calls are TRBV30 and TRBJ2-5; D is perhaps TRBD1 (5 bases). Per germline, CDR1 GTSNPN and CDR2 SVGIG (reference sequence). The CDR3 sequence is 15 residues long. Trimming stripped 2 bases from V and 5 bases from J, with 18 bases between. CDR3 in amino acids: CAWSITGPRRETQYF. In DNA form, the CDR3 reads TGTGCCTGGAGTATCACAGGCCCCAGAAGGGAGACCCAGTACTTC.

This chain uses TRBV13 with TRBJ1-4; D gene unclear. The CDR3 is 13 amino acids. Trimming removed 1 base from V and 9 bases from J, with 9 bases in between. Germline loops: CDR1 PRHDT, CDR2 FYEKMQ (reference sequence). CDR3 in amino acids: CASSLARGQKLFF. The CDR3, as DNA: TGTGCCAGCAGCTTAGCGAGAGGGCAAAAACTGTTTTTT.

This clonotype was recorded at least ten times. The genes are TRBV3-1 and TRBJ2-1; either TRBD1 or TRBD2 may fit D (6 bases each). The CDR3 covers 14 residues. In germline, CDR1 is LGHDT, CDR2 YNNKEL (reference sequence). Between the trimmed V and J ends, which lost 6 bases and 2 bases, there was a span of 11 bases. In nucleotides, the CDR3 is TGTGCCAGCAGTGAGAGGGGGGCCTACAATGAGCAGTTCTTC. It yields the protein CASSERGAYNEQFF.

This clonotype was seen more than once but under ten times. V gene TRBV5-1 combines with J gene TRBJ2-2; possibly TRBD2 for D (6 bases). This CDR3 has 17 residues. Germline CDR1 SGHRS, CDR2 YFSETQ. V lost 4 bases and J 0 bases, leaving 16 bases between the germline ends. CDR3 in amino acids: CASSPLSGRANTGELFF. CDR3 nucleotide sequence: TGCGCCAGCAGCCCGCTCTCCGGGAGAGCGAACACCGGGGAGCTGTTTTTT.